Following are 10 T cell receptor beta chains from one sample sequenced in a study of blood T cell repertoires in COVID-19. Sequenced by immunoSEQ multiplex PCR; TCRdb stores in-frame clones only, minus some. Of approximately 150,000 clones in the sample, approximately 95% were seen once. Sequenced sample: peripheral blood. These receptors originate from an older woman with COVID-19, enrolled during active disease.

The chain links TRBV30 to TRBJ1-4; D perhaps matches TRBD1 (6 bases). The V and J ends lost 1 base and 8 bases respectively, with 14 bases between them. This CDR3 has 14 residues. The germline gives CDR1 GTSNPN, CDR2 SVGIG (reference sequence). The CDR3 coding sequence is TGTGCCTGGAGTGATTACAGGGTAGGGGAAAAACTGTTTTTT. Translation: CAWSDYRVGEKLFF.

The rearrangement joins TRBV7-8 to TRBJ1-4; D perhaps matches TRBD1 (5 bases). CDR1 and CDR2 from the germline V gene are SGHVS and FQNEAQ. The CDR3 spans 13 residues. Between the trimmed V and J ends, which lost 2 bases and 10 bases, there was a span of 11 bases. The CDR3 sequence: CASSLRRRGKLFF. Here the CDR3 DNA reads TGTGCCAGCAGCTTACGCAGGAGGGGAAAACTGTTTTTT.

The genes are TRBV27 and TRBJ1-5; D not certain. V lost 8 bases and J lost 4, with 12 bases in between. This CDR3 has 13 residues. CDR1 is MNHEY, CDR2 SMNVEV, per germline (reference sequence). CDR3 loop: CASRREPNQPQHF. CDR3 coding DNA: TGTGCCAGCCGGAGGGAGCCTAATCAGCCCCAGCATTTT.

This CDR3 reads CASSIKGALVNEQFF. DNA for the CDR3: TGTGCCAGTAGTATAAAGGGGGCCTTAGTTAATGAGCAGTTCTTC. The chain has TRBV19 and TRBJ2-1; 7 bases are shared with TRBD1. The germline gives CDR1 LNHDA, CDR2 SQIVND (reference sequence). The CDR3 totals 15 residues. Trimming removed 2 bases from V and 7 bases from J; junction bases left unmatched: 8.

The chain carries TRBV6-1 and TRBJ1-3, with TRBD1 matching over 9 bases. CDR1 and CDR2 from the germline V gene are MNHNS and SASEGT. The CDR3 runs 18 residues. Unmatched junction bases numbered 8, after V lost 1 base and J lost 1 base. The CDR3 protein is CASSEVPGQGGSGNTIYF. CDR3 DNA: TGTGCCAGCAGTGAAGTCCCGGGACAGGGAGGATCTGGAAACACCATATATTTT.

CDR3 DNA: TGTGCCAGCAGCTTCGGACAAGACCTAGGAGCTTTCTTT. Encoded protein: CASSFGQDLGAFF. The chain has TRBV7-8 and TRBJ1-1; a weak D match, TRBD1 (5 bases). The CDR3 spans 13 residues. V lost 3 bases and J 10 bases, leaving 15 bases between the germline ends. Per germline, CDR1 SGHVS and CDR2 FQNEAQ.

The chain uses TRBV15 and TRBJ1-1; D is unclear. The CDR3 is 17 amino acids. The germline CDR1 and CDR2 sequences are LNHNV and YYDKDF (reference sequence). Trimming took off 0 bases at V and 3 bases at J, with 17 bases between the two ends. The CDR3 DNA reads TGTGCCACCAGCAGAGATCGGGTGGGAGGGTTGGACACTGAAGCTTTCTTT. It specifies CATSRDRVGGLDTEAFF.

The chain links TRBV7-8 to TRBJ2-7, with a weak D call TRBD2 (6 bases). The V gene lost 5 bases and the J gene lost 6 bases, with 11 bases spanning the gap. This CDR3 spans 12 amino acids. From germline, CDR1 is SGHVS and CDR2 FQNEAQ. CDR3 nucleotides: TGTGCCAGCAGCCCAAGGGGAGGCGAGCAGTACTTC. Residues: CASSPRGGEQYF.

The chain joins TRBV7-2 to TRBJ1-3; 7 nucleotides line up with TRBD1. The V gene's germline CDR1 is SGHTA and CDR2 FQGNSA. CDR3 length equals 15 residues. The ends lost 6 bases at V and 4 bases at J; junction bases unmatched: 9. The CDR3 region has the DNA TGTGCCAGCAGTTTAACTACAGGGGTGGGAAACACCATATATTTT. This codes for CASSLTTGVGNTIYF.

The CDR3, as DNA: TGTGCCAGCAGCTCCCGAGGCGGGGAAGGGACAGATACGCAGTATTTT. It codes for CASSSRGGEGTDTQYF. The chain couples TRBV7-3 to TRBJ2-3, with D perhaps TRBD2 (6 bases). The CDR3 covers 16 residues. CDR1 is SGHTA, CDR2 FQGTGA, per germline. V gave up 4 bases and J gave up 3 bases, with 17 bases separating them. Using reference TRBV7-3 and TRBJ2-3 for the parts outside the CDR3, the full variable domain is GAGVSQTPSNKVTEKGKYVELRCDPISGHTALYWYRQSLGQGPEFLIYFQGTGAADDSGLPNDRFFAVRPEGSVSTLKIQRTERGDSAVYLCASSSRGGEGTDTQYFGPGTRLTVL.